Below are 28 T cell receptor beta chains sequenced from a single sample in a study. Using its own MiXCR run on the RT-PCR reads, TCRdb lists one record per CDR3 protein. Of about 680,000 distinct CDR3 sequences in the sample, approximately 15% are singletons; the top ten hold 3.6%. The sample comprised memory CD4+ T cells from blood. The receptors originated from a female donor in good health, serving as a healthy control.

The CDR3 spells CASSLKGSNEKLFF. DNA for the CDR3: TGTGCCAGCAGTTTAAAAGGGAGTAATGAAAAACTGTTTTTT. The gene calls are TRBV27 and TRBJ1-4; D is unresolved. Trimming left V 2 bases short and J 4 bases short, with 8 bases between. This CDR3 region has 14 residues. CDR1 and CDR2 (germline): MNHEY, SMNVEV (reference sequence).

This clonotype was seen a handful of times. This chain joins TRBV6-4 and TRBJ2-1; 7 bases match TRBD1. Germline V gene lookup returns CDR1 MRHNA and CDR2 SNTAGT. CDR3 length equals 13 residues. The V and J ends lost 5 bases and 8 bases, in that order; junction bases with no gene match: 6. The CDR3 region has the DNA TGTGCCAGCAGTCCACAGGGGTTCGATGAGCAGTTCTTC. Translation: CASSPQGFDEQFF.

This chain connects TRBV7-2 to TRBJ1-6; TRBD1 is a possible D gene (6 bases). The CDR3 extends over 14 amino acids. Germline-derived CDR1 and CDR2 are SGHTA and FQGNSA. Trimming removed 3 bases from V and 8 bases from J, with 11 bases in between. The CDR3 sequence is CASSFGGWDSPLHF. The CDR3 nucleotides read TGTGCCAGCAGCTTTGGGGGCTGGGATTCACCCCTCCACTTT. The variable domain in full, with the rest retrieved from reference TRBV7-2 and TRBJ1-6, is GAGVSQSPSNKVTEKGKDVELRCDPISGHTALYWYRQSLGQGLEFLIYFQGNSAPDKSGLPSDRFSAERTGGSVSTLTIQRTQQEDSAVYLCASSFGGWDSPLHFGNGTRLTVT.

V is TRBV21-1 and J is TRBJ1-2. TRBV21-1 is noted as a pseudogene. The CDR3 covers 12 residues. Here the CDR3 reads CASSNGDYGYTF. DNA of the CDR3: TGTGCCAGCAGCAATGGGGACTATGGCTACACCTTC.

This clonotype was detected many times. The V call is TRBV12-3 or TRBV12-4, the J call TRBJ1-2, with a possible D match to TRBD1 (6 bases). The length of the CDR3 is 17 residues. V was pared by 7 bases and J by 5 bases, with 26 bases between. The CDR3 is CASTPLGGLALGYGYTF. Here the CDR3 DNA reads TGTGCCAGCACCCCCCTCGGGGGGCTTGCCTTGGGGTATGGCTACACCTTC.

As regards this clonotype: Being one base from a much bigger clone, this may be a read error. The V gene is TRBV9, the J gene TRBJ2-3; a weak D match, TRBD2 (5 bases). This CDR3 spans 15 amino acids. Germline CDR1 SGDLS, CDR2 YYNGEE. CDR3 region: CACSDRTGSTDTQYF. Here the CDR3 DNA reads TGTGCCTGCAGCGATCGGACGGGAAGCACAGATACGCAGTATTTT. The full variable domain, completed using reference TRBV9 and TRBJ2-3, is DSGVTQTPKHLITATGQRVTLRCSPRSGDLSVYWYQQSLDQGLQFLIQYYNGEERAKGNILERFSAQQFPDLHSELNLSSLELGDSALYFCACSDRTGSTDTQYFGPGTRLTVL.

This clonotype was seen more than once but under ten times. The chain links TRBV3-1 to TRBJ1-1, with unresolved D. CDR1 is LGHDT, CDR2 YNNKEL, per germline (reference sequence). This CDR3 spans 13 amino acids. The ends were cut back, 3 bases at V and 0 bases at J, with 5 bases in the middle. CDR3 protein: CASSQQLNTEAFF. DNA for the CDR3: TGTGCCAGCAGCCAGCAGTTGAACACTGAAGCTTTCTTT.

This clonotype was observed many times. This chain connects TRBV4-2 to TRBJ2-7; D is unclear. Trimming removed 1 base from V and 4 bases from J, with 8 bases in between. Germline CDR1 and CDR2: LGHNA and YNFKEQ. The CDR3 consists of 13 residues. The CDR3 DNA reads as TGTGCCAGCAGCCAAGGCAGGTCATACGAGCAGTACTTC. Protein: CASSQGRSYEQYF.

As concerns this clonotype: The junction does not match germline at one end; this may be a read error. The chain carries TRBV20-1 and TRBJ1-2, with D perhaps matching TRBD1 (5 bases). The V gene's germline CDR1 is DFQATT and CDR2 SNEGSKA (reference sequence). The CDR3 consists of 14 residues. The CDR3, as DNA: TGCAGTGCTAGAGAATTAGGGACCAACTATTGCTACACCTTC. Protein sequence: CSARELGTNYCYTF.

This clonotype was seen a few times. This chain joins TRBV12-3 or TRBV12-4 and TRBJ1-5; D is possibly TRBD1 (5 bases). The CDR3 is 12 amino acids. Trimming cost V 6 bases and J 5 bases, with 8 bases left between them. The CDR3 loop is CASRWGDQPQHF. DNA for the CDR3: TGTGCCAGCAGATGGGGGGATCAGCCCCAGCATTTT.

The sample holds many counts of this clonotype. The chain has TRBV4-3 and TRBJ2-5; TRBD1 matches 7 bases. J lost 4 bases, V lost 5 bases, and 10 bases had no gene match. Germline CDR1 reads LGHNA; CDR2 reads YSLEER. CDR3 length: 15 amino acids. This chain's CDR3 is CASSFTGAGVETQYF. For the CDR3, the DNA is TGCGCCAGCAGCTTCACAGGGGCCGGGGTAGAGACCCAGTACTTC.

V and J are TRBV10-3 and TRBJ1-5, with D perhaps TRBD1 (5 bases). CDR3 size: 15 residues. Per germline, CDR1 ENHRY and CDR2 SYGVKD. V lost 2 bases and J 4 bases, leaving 12 bases between the germline ends. The CDR3 loop is CAISEEGRGNQPQHF. CDR3 DNA: TGTGCCATCAGTGAGGAGGGGCGCGGTAATCAGCCCCAGCATTTT.

This sequence joins TRBV7-2 and TRBJ2-6, with 8 bases identical to TRBD1. CDR1 is SGHTA, CDR2 FQGNSA, per germline. The V gene end was trimmed by 5 bases and the J gene end by 0 bases; junction bases not matched to a gene: 9. This CDR3 is built from 18 residues. CDR3 amino acids: CASSPRGQGDSGANVLTF. The CDR3 bases are TGTGCCAGCAGCCCAAGAGGACAGGGCGACTCTGGGGCCAACGTCCTGACTTTC. The entire variable domain, with the rest obtained from reference TRBV7-2 and TRBJ2-6, is as follows: GAGVSQSPSNKVTEKGKDVELRCDPISGHTALYWYRQSLGQGLEFLIYFQGNSAPDKSGLPSDRFSAERTGGSVSTLTIQRTQQEDSAVYLCASSPRGQGDSGANVLTFGAGSRLTVL.

This clonotype was picked up a small number of times. The chain carries TRBV19 and TRBJ1-1; D is unresolved. Germline assignment: CDR1 LNHDA and CDR2 SQIVND (reference sequence). V was cut by 4 bases and J by 1 base, with 7 bases left in between. This CDR3 is 13 amino acids long. This CDR3 reads CASSKVQNTEAFF. In DNA form, the CDR3 reads TGTGCCAGTAGTAAAGTCCAGAACACTGAAGCTTTCTTT.

V usage is TRBV5-6 and J usage is TRBJ1-6; D ambiguous. V lost 0 bases to trimming and J lost 5 bases, with 9 bases between them. Germline loops: CDR1 SGHDT, CDR2 YYEEEE. The CDR3 covers 15 residues. CDR3 region: CASSLVPPNNSPLHF. CDR3 sequence (DNA): TGTGCCAGCAGCTTGGTGCCGCCGAATAATTCACCCCTCCACTTT. The full variable domain, completed using reference TRBV5-6 and TRBJ1-6, is DAGVTQSPTHLIKTRGQQVTLRCSPKSGHDTVSWYQQALGQGPQFIFQYYEEEERQRGNFPDRFSGHQFPNYSSELNVNALLLGDSALYLCASSLVPPNNSPLHFGNGTRLTVT.

This chain joins TRBV7-9 and TRBJ2-1; D gene uncertain. The CDR3 covers 14 residues. Deletions cut 3 bases from V and 7 bases from J, with 13 bases between. Per germline, CDR1 SEHNR and CDR2 FQNEAQ (reference sequence). CDR3 sequence (DNA): TGTGCCAGCAGCTTCATTGGCCTAGGGAATGAGCAGTTCTTC. Translating it yields CASSFIGLGNEQFF.

This clonotype showed up just a few times. J is TRBJ2-5 and V is TRBV4-1, with D possibly TRBD2 on 7 matching bases. V gave up 0 bases and J gave up 4 bases, with 18 bases separating them. In germline, CDR1 is MGHRA, CDR2 YSYEKL. This CDR3 contains 17 residues. CDR3 DNA sequence: TGCGCCAGCAGCCAAGAGTTTATCAGGGGAGGGCGAGAGACCCAGTACTTC. Translating gives CASSQEFIRGGRETQYF.

This clonotype was observed a handful of times. This chain connects TRBV11-2 to TRBJ1-1; 9 nucleotides line up with TRBD1. Germline lookup yields CDR1 SGHAT and CDR2 FQNNGV. CDR3 size: 14 residues. The junction had 6 bases not matched to a gene; V was cut back by 5 bases and J by 5 bases. Here the CDR3 reads CASSIGTGKTEAFF. CDR3 in DNA: TGTGCCAGCAGCATCGGGACAGGGAAGACTGAAGCTTTCTTT. Using reference TRBV11-2 and TRBJ1-1 for the parts outside the CDR3, the full variable domain is EAGVAQSPRYKIIEKRQSVAFWCNPISGHATLYWYQQILGQGPKLLIQFQNNGVVDDSQLPKDRFSAERLKGVDSTLKIQPAKLEDSAVYLCASSIGTGKTEAFFGQGTRLTVV.

This clonotype was counted only a few times. This rearrangement joins TRBV24-1 to TRBJ2-5, with D tentatively TRBD1 or TRBD2 (6 bases each). The V and J ends lost 2 bases and 4 bases respectively, with 13 bases between them. Germline CDR1 is KGHDR and CDR2 is SFDVKD. This CDR3 is built from 15 residues. CDR3 nucleotide sequence: TGTGCCACCAGTGATTCCTCCGGGGGCTTAGAGACCCAGTACTTC. Protein product: CATSDSSGGLETQYF.

V gene TRBV5-4 combines with J gene TRBJ2-5; 7 bases are a match to TRBD2. The CDR3 sequence is 16 residues long. The germline gives CDR1 SGHNT, CDR2 YYREEE (reference sequence). V was pared by 6 bases and J by 5 bases, with 16 bases of the junction left unmatched. CDR3 bases: TGTGCCAGCACCTCGGGGGGTTCGGAGATCCGGGAGACCCAGTACTTC. This sequence encodes CASTSGGSEIRETQYF.

The rearrangement links TRBV7-2 to TRBJ2-1; D possibly corresponds to TRBD2 (5 bases). The CDR3 length is 15 residues. Germline CDR1 SGHTA, CDR2 FQGNSA. V was cut by 2 bases and J by 7 bases, with 15 bases left in between. DNA of the CDR3: TGTGCCAGCAGCTTAATTGGGAGTTCTAGGAATGAGCAGTTCTTC. Translating gives CASSLIGSSRNEQFF.

This chain joins TRBV7-2 and TRBJ1-4; D is unclear. The V end was cut by 1 base, the J end by 8 bases, with 11 bases between. Germline-derived CDR1 and CDR2 are SGHTA and FQGNSA. The CDR3 consists of 14 residues. In nucleotides, the CDR3 is TGTGCCAGCAGCTTAGACCAGAGCCCCGAAAAACTGTTTTTT. Protein sequence: CASSLDQSPEKLFF.

The chain is built from TRBV28 and TRBJ2-7; 9 bases are shared with TRBD1. Germline V gene sequence: CDR1 MDHEN, CDR2 SYDVKM. V dropped 6 bases and J dropped 5; count of bases not matched to a gene: 11. CDR3 length: 15 residues. CDR3 sequence: CASSGTGGARNEQYF. CDR3 sequence (DNA): TGTGCCAGCAGCGGCACAGGGGGCGCAAGGAACGAGCAGTACTTC.

This rearrangement joins TRBV11-1 to TRBJ2-1; 10 bases align to TRBD2. The V gene end was trimmed by 3 bases and the J gene end by 10 bases; junction bases not matched to a gene: 12. Germline assignment: CDR1 SGHAT and CDR2 FQDESV (reference sequence). The CDR3 loop spans 16 amino acids. CDR3 nucleotides: TGTGCCAGCAGCTTGGGTAGCGGGAGGTTAGCGGACGAGCAGTTCTTC. It translates to CASSLGSGRLADEQFF.

This clonotype was detected a few times. The rearrangement joins TRBV7-9 to TRBJ2-2, with D perhaps TRBD1 or TRBD2 (5 bases each). This CDR3 contains 18 residues. V was clipped by 5 bases and J by 1 base, with 20 bases between them. CDR1 SEHNR and CDR2 FQNEAQ come from the germline V gene (reference sequence). CDR3 nucleotides: TGTGCCAGCAGCCATCTCCCCGGGGCAGGCCGGAACACCGGGGAGCTGTTTTTT. This codes for CASSHLPGAGRNTGELFF.

In this sample, this clonotype turned up many times. The V and J genes are TRBV10-3 and TRBJ2-1; 7 bases fit TRBD2. The CDR3 contains 14 residues. V was clipped by 0 bases and J by 7 bases; unmatched bases: 3. CDR1 and CDR2 from the germline V gene are ENHRY and SYGVKD. CDR3 sequence reads: CAISESGLPNEQFF. The CDR3 nucleotides are TGTGCCATCAGTGAGTCGGGACTACCAAATGAGCAGTTCTTC.

V usage is TRBV20-1 and J usage is TRBJ1-6; a weak D match, TRBD1 (6 bases). The CDR3 contains 14 residues. Germline V CDR1 and CDR2: DFQATT, SNEGSKA (reference sequence). V lost 3 bases, J lost 6 bases, and 12 bases lay in between. DNA for the CDR3: TGCAGTGCTAGGGAGGGGGAAGCTAATTCACCCCTCCACTTT. This sequence encodes CSAREGEANSPLHF.

This clonotype has just a few counts. The chain joins TRBV28 to TRBJ2-2, with a possible D match to TRBD1 (6 bases). Germline V gene lookup returns CDR1 MDHEN and CDR2 SYDVKM. The CDR3 is made up of 15 amino acids. Between the trimmed V and J ends, which lost 6 bases and 0 bases, there was a span of 11 bases. CDR3 loop: CASSKGQTNTGELFF. The CDR3 DNA reads as TGTGCCAGCAGCAAAGGACAGACGAACACCGGGGAGCTGTTTTTT.